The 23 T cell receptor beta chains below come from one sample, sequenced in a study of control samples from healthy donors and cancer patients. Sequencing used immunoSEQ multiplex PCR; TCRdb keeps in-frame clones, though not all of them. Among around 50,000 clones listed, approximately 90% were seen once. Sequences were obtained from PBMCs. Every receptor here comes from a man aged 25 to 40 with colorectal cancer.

The CDR3 DNA sequence: TGTGCCAGCAGTTACTTTGTGGGGCGCGGCGACGAGCAGTACTTC. Translating gives CASSYFVGRGDEQYF. The chain is built from TRBV6-2 or TRBV6-3 and TRBJ2-7; D possibly corresponds to TRBD1 (5 bases). The CDR3 totals 15 residues. The ends were cut back, 1 base at V and 5 bases at J, with 15 bases in the middle. Germline V gene sequence: CDR1 MNHEY, CDR2 SVGEGT.

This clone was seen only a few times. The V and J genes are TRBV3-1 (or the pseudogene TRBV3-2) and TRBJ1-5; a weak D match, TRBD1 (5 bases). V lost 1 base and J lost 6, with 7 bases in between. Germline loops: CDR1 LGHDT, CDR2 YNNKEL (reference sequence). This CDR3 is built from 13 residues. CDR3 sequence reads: CASSQGRGQPQHF. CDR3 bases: TGTGCCAGCAGCCAAGGAAGGGGTCAGCCCCAGCATTTT.

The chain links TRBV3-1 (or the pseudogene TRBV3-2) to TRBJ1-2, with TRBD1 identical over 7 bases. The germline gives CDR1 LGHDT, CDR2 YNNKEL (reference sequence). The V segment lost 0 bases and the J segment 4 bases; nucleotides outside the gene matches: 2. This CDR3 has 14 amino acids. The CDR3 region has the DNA TGTGCCAGCAGCCAAGAAGGACAGGCCTATGGCTACACCTTC. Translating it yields CASSQEGQAYGYTF.

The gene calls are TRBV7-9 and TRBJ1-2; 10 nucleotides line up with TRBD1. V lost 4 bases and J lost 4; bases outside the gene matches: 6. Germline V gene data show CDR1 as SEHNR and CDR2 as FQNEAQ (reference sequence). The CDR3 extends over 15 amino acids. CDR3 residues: CASSYARTGGYGYTF. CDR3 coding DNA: TGTGCCAGCAGCTACGCCAGGACAGGGGGCTATGGCTACACCTTC.

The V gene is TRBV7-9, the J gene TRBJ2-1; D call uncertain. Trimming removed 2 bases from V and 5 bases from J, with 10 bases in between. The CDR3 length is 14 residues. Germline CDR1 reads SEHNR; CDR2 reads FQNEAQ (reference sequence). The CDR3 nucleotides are TGTGCCAGCAGCTTATTTGGACGGAACAATGAGCAGTTCTTC. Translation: CASSLFGRNNEQFF.

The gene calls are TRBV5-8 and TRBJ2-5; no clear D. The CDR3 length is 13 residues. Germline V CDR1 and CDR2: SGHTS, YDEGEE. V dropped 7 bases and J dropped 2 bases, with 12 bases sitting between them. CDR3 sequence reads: CASVFESQETQYF. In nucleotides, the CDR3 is TGTGCCAGCGTCTTCGAGTCTCAAGAGACCCAGTACTTC. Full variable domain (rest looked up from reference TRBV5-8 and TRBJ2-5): EAGVTQSPTHLIKTRGQQATLRCSPISGHTSVYWYQQALGLGLQFLLWYDEGEERNRGNFPPRFSGRQFPNYSSELNVNALELEDSALYLCASVFESQETQYFGPGTRLLVL.

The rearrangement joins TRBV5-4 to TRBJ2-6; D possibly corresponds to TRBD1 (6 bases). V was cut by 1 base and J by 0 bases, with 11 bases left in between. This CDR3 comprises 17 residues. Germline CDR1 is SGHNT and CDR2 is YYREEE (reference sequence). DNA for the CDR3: TGTGCCAGCAGCTTGACAGGGTCTAACTCTGGGGCCAACGTCCTGACTTTC. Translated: CASSLTGSNSGANVLTF.

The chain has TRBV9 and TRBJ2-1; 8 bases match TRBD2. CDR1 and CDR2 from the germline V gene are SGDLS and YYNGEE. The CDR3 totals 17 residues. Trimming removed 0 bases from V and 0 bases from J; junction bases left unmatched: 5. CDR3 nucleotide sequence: TGTGCCAGCAGCGTAGCCGCGGGGGGCAGCTCCTACAATGAGCAGTTCTTC. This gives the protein CASSVAAGGSSYNEQFF.

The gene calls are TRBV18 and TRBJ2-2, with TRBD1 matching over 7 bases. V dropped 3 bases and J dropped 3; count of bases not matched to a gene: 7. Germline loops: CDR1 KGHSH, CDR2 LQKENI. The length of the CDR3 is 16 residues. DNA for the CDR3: TGTGCCAGCTCACCGCCACAGGGGCGTGACACCGGGGAGCTGTTTTTT. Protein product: CASSPPQGRDTGELFF.

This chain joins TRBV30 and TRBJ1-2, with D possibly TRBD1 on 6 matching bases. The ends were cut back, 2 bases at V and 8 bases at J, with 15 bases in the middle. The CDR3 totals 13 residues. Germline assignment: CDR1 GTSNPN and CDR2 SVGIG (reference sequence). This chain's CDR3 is CAWSYREFGGYTF. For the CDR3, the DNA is TGTGCCTGGAGTTACAGGGAATTTGGGGGCTACACCTTC.

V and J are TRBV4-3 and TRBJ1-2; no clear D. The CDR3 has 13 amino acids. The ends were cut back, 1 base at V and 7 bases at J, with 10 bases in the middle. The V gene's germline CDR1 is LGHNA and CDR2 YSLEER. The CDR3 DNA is TGCGCCAGCAGCCAAGGGACGGGCCTTGGCTACACCTTC. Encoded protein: CASSQGTGLGYTF.

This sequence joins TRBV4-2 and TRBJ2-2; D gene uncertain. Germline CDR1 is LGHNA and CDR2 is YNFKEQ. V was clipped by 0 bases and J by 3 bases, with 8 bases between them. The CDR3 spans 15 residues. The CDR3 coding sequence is TGTGCCAGCAGCCAAGAATCCAGATACACCGGGGAGCTGTTTTTT. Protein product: CASSQESRYTGELFF.

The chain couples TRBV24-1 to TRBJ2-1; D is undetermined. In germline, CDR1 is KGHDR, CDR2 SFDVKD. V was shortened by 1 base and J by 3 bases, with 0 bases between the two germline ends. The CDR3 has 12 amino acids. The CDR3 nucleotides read TGTGCCACCAGTGATTTCTACAATGAGCAGTTCTTC. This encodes CATSDFYNEQFF.

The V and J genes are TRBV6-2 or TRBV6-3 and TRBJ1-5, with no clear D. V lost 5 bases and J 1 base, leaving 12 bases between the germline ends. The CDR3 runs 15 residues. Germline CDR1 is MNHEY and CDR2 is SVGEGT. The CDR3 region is CASSTDLGSNQPQHF. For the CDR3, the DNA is TGTGCCAGCAGTACGGACCTTGGGAGCAATCAGCCCCAGCATTTT.

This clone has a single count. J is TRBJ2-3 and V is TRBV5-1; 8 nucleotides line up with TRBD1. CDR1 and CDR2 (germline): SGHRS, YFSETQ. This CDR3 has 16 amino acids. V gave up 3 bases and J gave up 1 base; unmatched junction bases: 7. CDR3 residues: CASSYLQGVGTDTQYF. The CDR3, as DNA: TGCGCCAGCAGCTACCTACAGGGGGTGGGCACAGATACGCAGTATTTT.

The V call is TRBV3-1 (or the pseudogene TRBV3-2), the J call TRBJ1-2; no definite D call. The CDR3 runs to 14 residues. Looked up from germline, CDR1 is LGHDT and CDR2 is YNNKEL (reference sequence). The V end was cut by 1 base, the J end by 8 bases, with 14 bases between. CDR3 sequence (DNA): TGTGCCAGCAGCCAAGTAACCGTTCGGGAGGGCTACACCTTC. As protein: CASSQVTVREGYTF.

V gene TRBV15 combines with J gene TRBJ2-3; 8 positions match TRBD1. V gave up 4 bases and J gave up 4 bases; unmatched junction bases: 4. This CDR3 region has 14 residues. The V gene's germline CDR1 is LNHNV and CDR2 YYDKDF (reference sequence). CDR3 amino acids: CATSKGRGPDTQYF. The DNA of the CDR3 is TGTGCCACCAGCAAGGGCAGGGGGCCAGATACGCAGTATTTT.

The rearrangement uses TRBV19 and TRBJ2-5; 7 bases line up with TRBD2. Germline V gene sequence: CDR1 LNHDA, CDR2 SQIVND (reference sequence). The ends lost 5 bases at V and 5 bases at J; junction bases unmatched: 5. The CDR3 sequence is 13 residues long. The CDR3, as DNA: TGTGCCAGTAGTGTCCAGGGAGGGGAGACCCAGTACTTC. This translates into CASSVQGGETQYF.

The CDR3 DNA reads TGTGCCAGCAGCTTAGAACAGGGATGGTACAATGAGCAGTTCTTC. This gives the protein CASSLEQGWYNEQFF. The chain couples TRBV7-2 to TRBJ2-1; a possible D gene is TRBD1 (6 bases). The CDR3 totals 15 residues. The V and J ends lost 1 base and 4 bases respectively, with 11 bases between them. Germline V gene data show CDR1 as SGHTA and CDR2 as FQGNSA.

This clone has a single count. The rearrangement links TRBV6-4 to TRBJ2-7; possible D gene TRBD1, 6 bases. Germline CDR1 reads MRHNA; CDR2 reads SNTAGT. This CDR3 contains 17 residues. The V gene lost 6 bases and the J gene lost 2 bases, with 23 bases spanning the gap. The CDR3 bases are TGTGCCAGCAGCCTCCTCGACCGGAGGACAGAAACCTACGAGCAGTACGTC. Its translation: CASSLLDRRTETYEQYV.

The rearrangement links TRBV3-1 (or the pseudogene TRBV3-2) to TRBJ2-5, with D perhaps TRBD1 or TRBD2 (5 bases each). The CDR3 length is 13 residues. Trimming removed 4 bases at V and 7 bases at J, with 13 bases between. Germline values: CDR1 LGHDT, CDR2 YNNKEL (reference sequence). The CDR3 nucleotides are TGTGCCAGCAGCCGGACTCCCCAGGGGACCCAGTACTTC. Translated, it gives CASSRTPQGTQYF.

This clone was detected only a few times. In DNA form, the CDR3 reads TGTGCCAGCAGTTCGTCGACAGGGACACGCTATGGCTACACCTTC. It is translated as CASSSSTGTRYGYTF. J is TRBJ1-2 and V is TRBV27, with TRBD1 identical over 7 bases. J lost 4 bases, V lost 4 bases, and 9 bases had no gene match. This CDR3 is built from 15 residues. Germline CDR1 MNHEY, CDR2 SMNVEV (reference sequence).

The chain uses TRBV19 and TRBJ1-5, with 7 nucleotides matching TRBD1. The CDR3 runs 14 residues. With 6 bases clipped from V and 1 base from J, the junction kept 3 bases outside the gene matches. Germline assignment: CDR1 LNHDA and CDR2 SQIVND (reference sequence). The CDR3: CASSLGQSNQPQHF. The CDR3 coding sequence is TGTGCCAGTAGCTTGGGACAGAGCAATCAGCCCCAGCATTTT. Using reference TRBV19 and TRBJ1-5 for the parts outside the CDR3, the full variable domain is DGGITQSPKYLFRKEGQNVTLSCEQNLNHDAMYWYRQDPGQGLRLIYYSQIVNDFQKGDIAEGYSVSREKKESFPLTVTSAQKNPTAFYLCASSLGQSNQPQHFGDGTRLSIL.